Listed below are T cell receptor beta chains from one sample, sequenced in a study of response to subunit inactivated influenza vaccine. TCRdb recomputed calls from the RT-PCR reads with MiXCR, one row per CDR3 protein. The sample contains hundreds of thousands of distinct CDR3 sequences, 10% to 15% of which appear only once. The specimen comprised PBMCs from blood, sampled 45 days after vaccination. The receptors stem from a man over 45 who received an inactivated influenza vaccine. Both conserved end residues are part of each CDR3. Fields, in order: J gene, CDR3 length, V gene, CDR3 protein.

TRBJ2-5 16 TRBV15 CATSRDRGTAQETQYF
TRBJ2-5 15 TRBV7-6 CASKQLSGQWETQYF
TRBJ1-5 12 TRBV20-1 CSARTFGQPQHF
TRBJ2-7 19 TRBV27 CASSLAVGLAAGGSYEQYF
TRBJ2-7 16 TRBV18 CASSPPGLADSYEQYF
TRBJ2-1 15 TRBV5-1 CASIAGTGLSHEQFF
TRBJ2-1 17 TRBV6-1 CASTNSGGRRQYNEQFF
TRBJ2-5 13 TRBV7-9 CASSLELRGAQYF
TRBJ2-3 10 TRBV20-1 CIARGDTQYF
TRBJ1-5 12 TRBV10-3 CAITEREQPQHF
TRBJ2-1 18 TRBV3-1 CAFCLAKIWDRELNEQFF
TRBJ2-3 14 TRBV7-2 CASSSGTSGSTQYF
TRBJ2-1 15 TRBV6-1 CASTKLGQVRDEQFF
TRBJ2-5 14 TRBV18 CASSPYTGVETQYF
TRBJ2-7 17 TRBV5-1 CASSLAKASGWFYEQYF
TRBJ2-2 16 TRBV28 CASSLWASSNTGELFF
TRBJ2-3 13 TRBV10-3 CAIQGVGSDTQYF
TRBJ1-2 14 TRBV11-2 CASSPNPGGGGYTF
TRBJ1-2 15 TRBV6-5 CASSYGSAGNYGYTF
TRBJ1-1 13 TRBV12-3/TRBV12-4 CASSSTGGFYAFF
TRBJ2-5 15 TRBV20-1 CSPRTSKGVKETQYF
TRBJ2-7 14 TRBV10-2 CASSDGRFPYEQYF
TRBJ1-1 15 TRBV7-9 CASSLARQGTGEAFF
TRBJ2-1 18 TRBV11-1 CASTDGTSGTSTYLEQFF
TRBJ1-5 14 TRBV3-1 CASSQTGQNQPQHF
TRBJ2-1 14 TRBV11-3 CASSLGPGSNEQFF
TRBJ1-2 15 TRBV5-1 CASSPPGQGGYGYTF
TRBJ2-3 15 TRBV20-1 CSADVGTSGGDTQYF
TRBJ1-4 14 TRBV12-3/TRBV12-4 CASREAGTNEKLFF
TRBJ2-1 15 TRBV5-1 CASSKSGGAGNEQFF
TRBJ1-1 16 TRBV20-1 CSARRVGNRGIGEAFF
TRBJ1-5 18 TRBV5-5 CASSPEFGPETFNQPQHF
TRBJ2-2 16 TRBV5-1 CASSKGLAANTGELFF
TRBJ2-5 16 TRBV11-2 CASSLGTGGFGETQYF
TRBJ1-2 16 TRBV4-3 CASSSPVRGVSYGYTF
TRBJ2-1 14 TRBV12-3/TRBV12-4 CASSLAHPYNEQFF
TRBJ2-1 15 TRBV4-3 CASSQGSERYNEQFF
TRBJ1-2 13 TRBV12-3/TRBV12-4 CASSPRGNYGYTF